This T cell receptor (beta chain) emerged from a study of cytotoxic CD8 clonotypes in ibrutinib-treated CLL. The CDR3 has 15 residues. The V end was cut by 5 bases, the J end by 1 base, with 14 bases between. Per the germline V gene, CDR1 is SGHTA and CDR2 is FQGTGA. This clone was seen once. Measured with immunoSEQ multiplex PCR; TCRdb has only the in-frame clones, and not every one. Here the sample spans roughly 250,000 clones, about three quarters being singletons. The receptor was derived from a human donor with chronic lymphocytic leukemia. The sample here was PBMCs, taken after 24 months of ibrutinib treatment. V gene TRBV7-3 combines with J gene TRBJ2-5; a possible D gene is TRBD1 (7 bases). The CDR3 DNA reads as TGTGCCAGCAGCCCGCGGGGACAGTCCCAAGAGACCCAGTACTTC. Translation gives CASSPRGQSQETQYF.